These T cell receptor beta chains were read from a single sample in a study of blood T cell repertoires in COVID-19. Clones were sequenced by immunoSEQ multiplex PCR, and TCRdb holds only the in-frame ones, with some missing. The sample includes under 200,000 clones, just under 80% of them seen just once. Specimen: peripheral blood. These TCRs come from a man aged 65 to 79 with active or convalescent COVID-19. CDR3s include the opening cysteine and the closing phenylalanine or tryptophan. Fields, in order: clone size, J gene, D gene, V gene, CDR3 DNA, CDR3 protein. A D gene is named only where the DNA matches it firmly. Clone size appears in some rows only: once, few, many, or a class for an expanded clone.

NA TRBJ2-7 NA TRBV7-2 TGTGCCAGCAGCTTAGGTCGGACTACTTACGGCGAGCAGTACTTC CASSLGRTTYGEQYF
NA TRBJ2-7 NA TRBV7-3 TGTGCCAGCAGCTTAACTCCAGGGGCGAGGGAGCAGTACTTC CASSLTPGAREQYF
NA TRBJ1-1 TRBD1 TRBV10-2 TGCGCCAGCAGACTCTCCGGGACAGGGGGGACTGAAGCTTTCTTT CASRLSGTGGTEAFF
NA TRBJ1-5 NA TRBV2 TGTGCCAGCAGCGATCCCCCGGTGGCCCAGCATTTT CASSDPPVAQHF
NA TRBJ2-5 NA TRBV2 TGTGCCAGCAGTGAGGGCAACCAAGAGACCCAGTACTTC CASSEGNQETQYF
NA TRBJ1-1 TRBD1 TRBV4-1 TGCGCCAGCAGCCAAGATGGGGACAGGGTCGGATTAACTGACACTGAAGCTTTCTTT CASSQDGDRVGLTDTEAFF
few TRBJ1-6 TRBD1 TRBV6-5 TGTGCCAGCAGACCGGGACAGGGGTACTTCACCCTCCACTTT CASRPGQGYFTLHF
few TRBJ1-3 NA TRBV4-3 TGCGCCAGCAGCCAAGAAGGACACAACTCTGGAAACACCATATATTTT CASSQEGHNSGNTIYF
NA TRBJ1-2 NA TRBV7-9 TGTGCCAGCAGCCCCCAGACAGCCCGACTGGACGGCTACACCTTC CASSPQTARLDGYTF
few TRBJ2-2 TRBD2 TRBV4-3 TGCGCCAGCAGCCAAGCCCCGGGACTAGCTGGGTACACCGGGGAGCTGTTTTTT CASSQAPGLAGYTGELFF
NA TRBJ1-5 NA TRBV2 TGTGCCAGCACAGGGGTACACGGTCAGCCCCAGCATTTT CASTGVHGQPQHF
NA TRBJ2-1 NA TRBV30 TGTGCCTGGACGCGTGGGGGGGCTTCCTTCTCCTACAATGAGCAGTTCTTC CAWTRGGASFSYNEQFF
once TRBJ1-4 NA TRBV9 TGTGCCAGCAGCGTAGCACCCGCCCGGGAACTGTTTTTT CASSVAPARELFF
NA TRBJ1-5 NA TRBV19 TGTGCCAGTAGTTACAGGGAATTCAATCAGCCCCAGCATTTT CASSYREFNQPQHF
NA TRBJ1-2 TRBD1 TRBV9 TGTGCCAGCAGCGTCTCGCAGGGGGCGATACTCACCTTC CASSVSQGAILTF
NA TRBJ2-3 NA TRBV11-3 TGTGCCAGCAGCTTTGGAGGACCTTTCACAGATACGCAGTATTTT CASSFGGPFTDTQYF
NA TRBJ2-5 TRBD2 TRBV7-2 TGTGCCAGCAGCTTTGGCGGGGGAGAGACCCAGTACTTC CASSFGGGETQYF
NA TRBJ2-3 NA TRBV6-5 TGTGCCAGCGGGGCAGGTCCCTCAGATACGCAGTATTTT CASGAGPSDTQYF
few TRBJ1-4 NA TRBV5-1 TGCGCCAGCAGGACCCAGGGTACTAATGAAAAACTGTTTTTT CASRTQGTNEKLFF
NA TRBJ1-2 NA TRBV6-5 TGTGCCAGCAGTTATTCCGGACAGTCCTATGGCTACACCTTC CASSYSGQSYGYTF
NA TRBJ2-6 TRBD2 TRBV27 TGTGCCAGCAGTCTCTTCTCCGGGACTATGAACGTCCTGACTTTC CASSLFSGTMNVLTF
NA TRBJ2-1 TRBD1 TRBV6-2/TRBV6-3 TGTGCCAGCAGCGGACAGGGGGACAATGAGCAGTTCTTC CASSGQGDNEQFF
NA TRBJ2-7 TRBD1 TRBV9 TGTGCCAGCAGCGTAGGGACAGGGGATAGCTACGAGCAGTACTTC CASSVGTGDSYEQYF
NA TRBJ2-7 NA TRBV7-8 TGTGCCAGCAGCTTAGCGCGGCCTGCTGTCTACGAAGGGCAGTACTTC CASSLARPAVYEGQYF
few TRBJ2-7 NA TRBV6-5 TGTGCCAGCAGTTACGGTAGTAGGGGTACCTCCTACGAGCAGTACTTC CASSYGSRGTSYEQYF
few TRBJ1-6 NA TRBV6-5 TGTGCCAGCAGCCCAAACCCCGACAGAAATTCACCCCTCCACTTT CASSPNPDRNSPLHF
few TRBJ2-7 NA TRBV7-7 TGTGCTAGCAGCCCGGGGACATCACCACCCTACGAGCAGTACTTC CASSPGTSPPYEQYF
NA TRBJ2-3 TRBD1 TRBV10-3 TGTGCCATCAGTTACCCGGGACAGCGCACAGATACGCAGTATTTT CAISYPGQRTDTQYF
NA TRBJ2-2 TRBD1 TRBV5-5 TGTGCCAGCAGTTTAAGGACAGGGAACACCGGGGAGCTGTTTTTT CASSLRTGNTGELFF
once TRBJ2-5 TRBD2 TRBV7-6 TGTGCCAGCAGCGACCCCCTCCGCCGCGGGAGGGAAGAGACCCAGTACTTC CASSDPLRRGREETQYF
NA TRBJ1-1 NA TRBV10-2 TGCGCCAGCAGCAACCAGGGTCTAGCTTTCTTT CASSNQGLAFF
NA TRBJ2-5 NA TRBV9 TGTGCCAGCTTCCCCTACGTGGCCCAGTACTTC CASFPYVAQYF
NA TRBJ1-1 NA TRBV3-1/TRBV3-2 TGTGCCAGCAGCCAAGGTGCCAGGAATGGTAACACTGAAGCTTTCTTT CASSQGARNGNTEAFF
NA TRBJ2-5 NA TRBV4-1 TGCGCCAGCAGCCATAGACAGGGAGGCGAGACCCAGTACTTC CASSHRQGGETQYF
NA TRBJ1-5 NA TRBV30 TGTGCCTGGAGTCCTGAGGACAATCAGCCCCAGCATTTT CAWSPEDNQPQHF
once TRBJ2-1 TRBD2 TRBV7-9 TGTGCCAGCAGCTTTGGGACTAGCGGGATGGTGCAGTTCTTC CASSFGTSGMVQFF
NA TRBJ1-1 NA TRBV5-1 TGCGCCAGCAGGGAATTCGGGGGGGTGGACACTGAAGCTTTCTTT CASREFGGVDTEAFF
NA TRBJ1-6 NA TRBV27 TGTGCCAGCAGTTTTGGGGGGAGCAATTCACCCCTCCACTTT CASSFGGSNSPLHF
NA TRBJ1-1 NA TRBV30 TGTGCCTGGGTTCCGGGACACCATGAAGCTTTCTTT CAWVPGHHEAFF
NA TRBJ2-5 TRBD1 TRBV5-1 TGCGCCAGCAGCACCGGGACAGGGGACGACCAAGAGACCCAGTACTTC CASSTGTGDDQETQYF
NA TRBJ1-2 NA TRBV30 TGTGCCTGGAGTGTACTGGGAGGGGGGCATGGCTACACCTTC CAWSVLGGGHGYTF
NA TRBJ1-5 TRBD1 TRBV19 TGTGCCAGTAGTATAGATTACAGGGGGGCGGTTAATCAGCCCCAGCATTTT CASSIDYRGAVNQPQHF
NA TRBJ1-3 TRBD1 TRBV4-1 TGCGCCAGCAGCGAGGGGACAGCACTCTCTGGAAACACCATATATTTT CASSEGTALSGNTIYF
NA TRBJ2-7 NA TRBV18 TGTGCCAGCTCCGCAGGGGTAAATTACGAGCAGTACTTC CASSAGVNYEQYF
NA TRBJ1-4 NA TRBV7-9 TGTGCCAGCAGCTTAGTGGGGCAGGGCGATGATGAAAAACTGTTTTTT CASSLVGQGDDEKLFF
NA TRBJ1-2 TRBD1 TRBV27 TGTGCCAGCAGTTTAAGGAACAGGGGGCTGGGCTATGGCTACACCTTC CASSLRNRGLGYGYTF
NA TRBJ1-3 NA TRBV10-1 TGCGCCAGCACCGCGGGCCTTGCCTCTGGAAACACCATATATTTT CASTAGLASGNTIYF
NA TRBJ2-7 NA TRBV30 TGTGCCTGGAGTGTATACGGGAGTGGCTACGAGCAGTACTTC CAWSVYGSGYEQYF
few TRBJ2-5 NA TRBV10-1 TGCGCCAGCAGTGGATCTCGGTTAGGACTCCAAGAGACCCAGTACTTC CASSGSRLGLQETQYF
NA TRBJ2-4 TRBD2 TRBV4-1 TGCGCCAGCAGCTCCAACCTAGCGGGAGGGCCCAAAAACATTCAGTACTTC CASSSNLAGGPKNIQYF
NA TRBJ2-1 NA TRBV9 TGTGCCAGCAGCGTACAGGGTTCTAGCTCCTACAATGAGCAGTTCTTC CASSVQGSSSYNEQFF
NA TRBJ2-1 TRBD2 TRBV6-5 TGTGCCACGCGAATAGCGGGACCTTACAATGAGCAGTTCTTC CATRIAGPYNEQFF
NA TRBJ1-2 NA TRBV7-9 TGTGCCAGCAGCCGAAACTCCTATGGCTACACCTTC CASSRNSYGYTF
NA TRBJ1-2 NA TRBV6-5 TGTGCCAGCAGTTACTCTGAGACAGGCGGCTTCTATGGCTACACCTTC CASSYSETGGFYGYTF
NA TRBJ2-7 TRBD1 TRBV29-1 TGCAGCGTTGAAGCTTTGGACGGGACAGGGGGCGAGCAGTACTTC CSVEALDGTGGEQYF